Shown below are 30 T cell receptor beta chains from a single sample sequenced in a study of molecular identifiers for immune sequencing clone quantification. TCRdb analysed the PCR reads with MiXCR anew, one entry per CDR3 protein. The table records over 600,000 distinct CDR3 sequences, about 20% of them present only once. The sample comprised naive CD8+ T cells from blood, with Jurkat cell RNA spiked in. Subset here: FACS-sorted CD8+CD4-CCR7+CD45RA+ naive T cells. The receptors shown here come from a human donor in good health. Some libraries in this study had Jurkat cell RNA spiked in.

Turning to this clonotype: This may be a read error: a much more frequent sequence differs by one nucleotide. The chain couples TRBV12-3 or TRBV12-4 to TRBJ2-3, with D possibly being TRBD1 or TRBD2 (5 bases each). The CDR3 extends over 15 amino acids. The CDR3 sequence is CASSSRDPSTGTQYF. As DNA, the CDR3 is TGTGCCAGCAGTTCTCGGGACCCCAGCACAGGTACGCAGTATTTT.

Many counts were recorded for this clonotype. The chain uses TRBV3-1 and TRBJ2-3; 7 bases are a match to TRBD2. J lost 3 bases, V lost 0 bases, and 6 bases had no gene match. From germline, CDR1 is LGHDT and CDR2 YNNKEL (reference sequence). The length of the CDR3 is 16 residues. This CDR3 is CASSQELSGMTDTQYF. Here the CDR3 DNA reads TGTGCCAGCAGCCAAGAACTCAGCGGGATGACAGATACGCAGTATTTT.

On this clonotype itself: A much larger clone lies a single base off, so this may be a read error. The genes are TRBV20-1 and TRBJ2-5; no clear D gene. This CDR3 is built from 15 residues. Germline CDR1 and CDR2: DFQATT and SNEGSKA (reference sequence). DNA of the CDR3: TGCAGTGCTAGAGATCTGTTAAGGGTGCCAGAGGCCCAGTACTTC. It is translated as CSARDLLRVPEAQYF.

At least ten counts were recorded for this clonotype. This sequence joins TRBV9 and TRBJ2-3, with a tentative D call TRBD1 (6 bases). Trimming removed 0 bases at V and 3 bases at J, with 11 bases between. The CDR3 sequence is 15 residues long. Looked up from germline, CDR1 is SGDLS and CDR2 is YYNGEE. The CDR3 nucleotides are TGTGCCAGCAGCGTAGTCCCCGGGACAACAGATACGCAGTATTTT. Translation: CASSVVPGTTDTQYF.

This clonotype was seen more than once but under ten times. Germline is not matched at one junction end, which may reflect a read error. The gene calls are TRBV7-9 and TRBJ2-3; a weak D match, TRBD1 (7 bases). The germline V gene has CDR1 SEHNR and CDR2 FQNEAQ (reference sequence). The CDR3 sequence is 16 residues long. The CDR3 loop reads CASSSQGGVSIDTQYF. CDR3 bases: TGTGCCAGCAGCTCCCAGGGGGGTGTGAGCATAGATACGCAGTATTTT.

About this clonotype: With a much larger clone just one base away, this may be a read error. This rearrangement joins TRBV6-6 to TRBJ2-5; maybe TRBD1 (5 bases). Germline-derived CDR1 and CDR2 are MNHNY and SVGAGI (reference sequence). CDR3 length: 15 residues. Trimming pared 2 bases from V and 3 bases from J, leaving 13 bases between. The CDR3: CASSYETDFKETQYF. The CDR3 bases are TGTGCCAGCAGTTACGAGACAGACTTTAAAGAGACCCAGTACTTC.

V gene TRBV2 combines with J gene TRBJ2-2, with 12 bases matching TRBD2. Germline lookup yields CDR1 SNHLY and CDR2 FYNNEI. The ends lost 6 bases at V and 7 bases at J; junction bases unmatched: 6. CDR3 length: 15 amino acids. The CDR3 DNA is TGTGCCAGCAGGGCTAGCGGGAGGGCCGTCGGGGAGCTGTTTTTT. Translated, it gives CASRASGRAVGELFF.

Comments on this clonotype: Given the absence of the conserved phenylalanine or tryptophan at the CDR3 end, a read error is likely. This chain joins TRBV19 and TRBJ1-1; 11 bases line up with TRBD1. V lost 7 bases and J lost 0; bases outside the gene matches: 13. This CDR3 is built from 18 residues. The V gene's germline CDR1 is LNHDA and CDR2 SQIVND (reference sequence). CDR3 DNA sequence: TGTGCCAGTACCAGGACAGGGGGCGATTATAATATGAACACTGAAGCTTTCCTT. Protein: CASTRTGGDYNMNTEAFL.

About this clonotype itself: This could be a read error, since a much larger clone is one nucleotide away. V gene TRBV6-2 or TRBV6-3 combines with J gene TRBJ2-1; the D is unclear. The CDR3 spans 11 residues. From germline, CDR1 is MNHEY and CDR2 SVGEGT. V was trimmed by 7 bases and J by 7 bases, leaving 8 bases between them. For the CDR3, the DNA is TGTGCCAGCACCGTCGGAAATGAGCAGTTCTTC. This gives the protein CASTVGNEQFF.

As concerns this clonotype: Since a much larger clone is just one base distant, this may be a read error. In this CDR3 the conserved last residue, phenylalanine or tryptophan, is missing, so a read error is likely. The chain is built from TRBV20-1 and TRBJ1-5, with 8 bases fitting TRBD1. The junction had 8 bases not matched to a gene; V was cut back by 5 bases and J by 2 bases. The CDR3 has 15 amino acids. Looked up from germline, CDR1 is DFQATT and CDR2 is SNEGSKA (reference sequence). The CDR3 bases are TGCAGTGCTCTTACGACAGGGGAGGGCAATCAGCCCCAGCATCTT. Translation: CSALTTGEGNQPQHL.

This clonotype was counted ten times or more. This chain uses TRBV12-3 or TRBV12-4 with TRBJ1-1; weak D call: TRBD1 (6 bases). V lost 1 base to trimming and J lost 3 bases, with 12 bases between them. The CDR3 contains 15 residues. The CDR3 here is CASSLVGGPDTEAFF. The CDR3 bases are TGTGCCAGCAGTTTAGTAGGGGGTCCCGACACTGAAGCTTTCTTT.

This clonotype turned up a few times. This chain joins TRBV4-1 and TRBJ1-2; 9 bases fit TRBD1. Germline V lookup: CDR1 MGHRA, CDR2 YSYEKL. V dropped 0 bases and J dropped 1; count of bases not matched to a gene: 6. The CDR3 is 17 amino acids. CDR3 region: CASSQEPGQGFNYGYTF. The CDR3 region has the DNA TGCGCCAGCAGCCAAGAACCGGGACAGGGTTTTAACTATGGCTACACCTTC.

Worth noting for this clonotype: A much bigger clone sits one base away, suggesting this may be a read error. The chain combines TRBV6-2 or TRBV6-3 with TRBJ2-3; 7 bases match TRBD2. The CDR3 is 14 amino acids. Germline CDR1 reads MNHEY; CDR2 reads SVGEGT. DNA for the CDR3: TGTGCCAGCAGTTCCGCGGGGGAAGCAGATACGCAGTTTTTT. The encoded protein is CASSSAGEADTQFF.

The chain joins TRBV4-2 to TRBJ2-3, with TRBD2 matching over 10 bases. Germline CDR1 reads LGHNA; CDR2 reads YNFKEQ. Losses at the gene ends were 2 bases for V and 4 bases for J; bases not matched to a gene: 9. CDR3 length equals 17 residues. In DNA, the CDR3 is TGTGCCAGCAGCCAACCCCCGGGGCTAGCGGGAGCAGATACGCAGTATTTT. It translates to CASSQPPGLAGADTQYF.

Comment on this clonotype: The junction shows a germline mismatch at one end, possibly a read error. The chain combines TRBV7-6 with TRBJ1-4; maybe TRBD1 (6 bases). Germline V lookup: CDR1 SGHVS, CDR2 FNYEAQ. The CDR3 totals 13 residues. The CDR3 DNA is TGTGCCAGCAGCTTACAGGGGAATGAAGAACTGGTTTTT. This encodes CASSLQGNEELVF.

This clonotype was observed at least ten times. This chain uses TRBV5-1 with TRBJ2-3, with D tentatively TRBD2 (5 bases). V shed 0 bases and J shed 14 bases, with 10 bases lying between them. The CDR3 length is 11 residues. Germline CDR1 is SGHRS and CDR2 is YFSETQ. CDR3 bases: TGCGCCAGCAGCTTGGCGGGGTTTCCGTATTTT. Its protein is CASSLAGFPYF.

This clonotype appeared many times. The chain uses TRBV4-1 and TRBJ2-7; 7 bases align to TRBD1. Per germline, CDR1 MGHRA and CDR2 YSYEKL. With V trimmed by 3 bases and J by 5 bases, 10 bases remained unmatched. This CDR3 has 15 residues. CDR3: CASSQVQGQGNEQYF. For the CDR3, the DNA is TGCGCCAGCAGCCAGGTACAGGGGCAGGGAAACGAGCAGTACTTC.

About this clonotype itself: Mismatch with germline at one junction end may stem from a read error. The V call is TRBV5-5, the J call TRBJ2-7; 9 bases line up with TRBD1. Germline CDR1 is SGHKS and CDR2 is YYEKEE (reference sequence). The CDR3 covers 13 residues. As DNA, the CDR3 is TGTGCCCGCAGCTGGGGGACAGGGTACGAGCAGTACTTC. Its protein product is CARSWGTGYEQYF.

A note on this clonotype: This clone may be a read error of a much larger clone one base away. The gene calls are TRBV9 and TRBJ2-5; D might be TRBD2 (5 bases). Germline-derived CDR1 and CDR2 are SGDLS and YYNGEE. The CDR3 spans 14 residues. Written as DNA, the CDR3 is TGTGCCAGCGGCGTAGGCGGGCGCCAAGAGACCCAGTACTTC. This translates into CASGVGGRQETQYF.

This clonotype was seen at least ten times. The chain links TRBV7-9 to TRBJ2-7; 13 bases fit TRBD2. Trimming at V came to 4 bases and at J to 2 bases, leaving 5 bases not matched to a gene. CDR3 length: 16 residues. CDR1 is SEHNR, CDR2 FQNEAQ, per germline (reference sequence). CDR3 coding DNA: TGTGCCAGCAGCTCGGGACTAGCGGGGAGAACCTACGAGCAGTACTTC. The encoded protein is CASSSGLAGRTYEQYF.

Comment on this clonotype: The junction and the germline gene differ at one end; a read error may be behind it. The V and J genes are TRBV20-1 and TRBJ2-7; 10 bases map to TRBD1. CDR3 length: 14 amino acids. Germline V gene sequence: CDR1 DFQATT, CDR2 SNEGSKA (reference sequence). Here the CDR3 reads CSARDRGSSYEQHF. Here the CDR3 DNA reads TGCAGTGCCAGGGACAGGGGCAGCTCCTACGAGCAGCACTTC.

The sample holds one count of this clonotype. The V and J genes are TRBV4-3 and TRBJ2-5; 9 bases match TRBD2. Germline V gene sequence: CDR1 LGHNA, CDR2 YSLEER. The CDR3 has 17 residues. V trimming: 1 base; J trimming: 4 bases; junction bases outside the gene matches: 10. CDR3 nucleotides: TGCGCCAGCAGCCAAGGTCGGGCGGGGGGGCTAGGAGAGACCCAGTACTTC. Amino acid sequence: CASSQGRAGGLGETQYF.

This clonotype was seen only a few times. The CDR3 is CASNPSWESQETQYF. Written as DNA, the CDR3 is TGTGCCAGCAACCCAAGTTGGGAGAGCCAAGAGACCCAGTACTTC. The rearrangement links TRBV7-9 to TRBJ2-5; D is perhaps TRBD2 (5 bases). There are 15 residues in the CDR3. The V gene's germline CDR1 is SEHNR and CDR2 FQNEAQ (reference sequence). With 7 bases removed from V and 1 base from J, the gap between germline ends came to 16 bases.

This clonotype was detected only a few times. For the CDR3, the DNA is TGTGCCAGCGCTCTAGGGACAGGGGCCACCTACGAGCAGTACTTC. It specifies CASALGTGATYEQYF. The rearrangement links TRBV27 to TRBJ2-7, with 10 bases lining up with TRBD1. Germline V gene data show CDR1 as MNHEY and CDR2 as SMNVEV (reference sequence). The junction had 9 bases not matched to a gene; V was cut back by 8 bases and J by 2 bases. CDR3 length: 15 amino acids.

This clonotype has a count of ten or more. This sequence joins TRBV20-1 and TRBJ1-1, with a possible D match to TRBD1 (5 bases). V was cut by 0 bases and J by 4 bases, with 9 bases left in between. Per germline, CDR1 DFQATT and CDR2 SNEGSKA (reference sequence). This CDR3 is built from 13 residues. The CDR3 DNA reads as TGCAGTGCTAGAGAGCGGGGGAGCACTGAAGCTTTCTTT. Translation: CSARERGSTEAFF.

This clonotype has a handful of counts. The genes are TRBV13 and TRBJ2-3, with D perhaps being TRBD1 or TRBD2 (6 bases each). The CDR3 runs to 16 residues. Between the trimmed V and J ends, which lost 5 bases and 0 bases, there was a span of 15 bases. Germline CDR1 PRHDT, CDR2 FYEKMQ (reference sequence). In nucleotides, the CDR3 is TGTGCCAGCAGCCCCCTGGGGGCGGGAAGCACAGATACGCAGTATTTT. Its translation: CASSPLGAGSTDTQYF. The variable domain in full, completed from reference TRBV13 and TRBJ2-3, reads AAGVIQSPRHLIKEKRETATLKCYPIPRHDTVYWYQQGPGQDPQFLISFYEKMQSDKGSIPDRFSAQQFSDYHSELNMSSLELGDSALYFCASSPLGAGSTDTQYFGPGTRLTVL.

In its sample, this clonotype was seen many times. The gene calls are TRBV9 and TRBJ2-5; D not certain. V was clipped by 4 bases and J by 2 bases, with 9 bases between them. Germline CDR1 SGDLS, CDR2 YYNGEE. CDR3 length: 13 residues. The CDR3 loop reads CASSTTRQETQYF. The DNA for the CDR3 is TGTGCCAGCAGCACCACTCGACAAGAGACCCAGTACTTC.

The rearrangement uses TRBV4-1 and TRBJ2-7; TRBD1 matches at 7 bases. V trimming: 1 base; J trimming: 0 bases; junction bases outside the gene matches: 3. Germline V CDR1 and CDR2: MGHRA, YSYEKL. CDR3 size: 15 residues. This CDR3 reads CASSQARDSSYEQYF. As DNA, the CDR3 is TGCGCCAGCAGCCAAGCCCGGGACAGCTCCTACGAGCAGTACTTC.

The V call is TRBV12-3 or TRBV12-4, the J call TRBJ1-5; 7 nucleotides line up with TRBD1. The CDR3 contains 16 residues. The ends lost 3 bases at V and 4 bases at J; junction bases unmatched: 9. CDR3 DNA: TGTGCCAGCAGTTTTCAGCCCGGGACAGCAAATCAGCCCCAGCATTTT. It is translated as CASSFQPGTANQPQHF.

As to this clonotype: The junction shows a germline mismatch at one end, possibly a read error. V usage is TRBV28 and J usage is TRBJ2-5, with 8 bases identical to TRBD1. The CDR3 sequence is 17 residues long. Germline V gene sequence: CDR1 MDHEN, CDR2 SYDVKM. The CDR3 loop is CAGSPTGRTGWGETQYF. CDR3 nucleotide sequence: TGTGCCGGCAGTCCCACTGGTAGGACAGGGTGGGGAGAGACCCAGTACTTC.